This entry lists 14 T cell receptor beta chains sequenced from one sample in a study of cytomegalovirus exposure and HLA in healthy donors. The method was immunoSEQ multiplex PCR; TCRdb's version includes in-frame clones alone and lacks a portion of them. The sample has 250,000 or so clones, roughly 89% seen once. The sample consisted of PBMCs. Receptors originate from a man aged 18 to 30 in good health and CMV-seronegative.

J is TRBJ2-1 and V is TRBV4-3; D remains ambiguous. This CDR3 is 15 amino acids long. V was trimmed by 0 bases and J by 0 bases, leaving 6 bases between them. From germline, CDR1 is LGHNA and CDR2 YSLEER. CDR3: CASSQDLSSYNEQFF. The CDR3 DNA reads TGCGCCAGCAGCCAAGATCTGAGCTCCTACAATGAGCAGTTCTTC.

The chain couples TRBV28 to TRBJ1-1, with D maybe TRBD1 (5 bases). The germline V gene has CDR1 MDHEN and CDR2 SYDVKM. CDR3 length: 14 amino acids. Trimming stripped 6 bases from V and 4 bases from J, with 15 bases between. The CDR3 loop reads CASSSTSGLTEAFF. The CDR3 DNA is TGTGCCAGCAGCTCCACGTCAGGGCTCACTGAAGCTTTCTTT.

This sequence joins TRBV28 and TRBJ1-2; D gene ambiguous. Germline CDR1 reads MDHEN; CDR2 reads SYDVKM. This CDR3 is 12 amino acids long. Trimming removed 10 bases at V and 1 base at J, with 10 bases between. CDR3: CATRGFNYGYTF. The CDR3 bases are TGTGCCACCCGGGGATTTAACTATGGCTACACCTTC.

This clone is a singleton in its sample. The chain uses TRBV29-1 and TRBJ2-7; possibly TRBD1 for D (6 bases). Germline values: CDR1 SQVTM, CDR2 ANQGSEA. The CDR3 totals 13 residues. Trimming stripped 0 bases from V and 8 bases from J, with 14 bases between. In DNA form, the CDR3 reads TGCAGCGTTGAAGACAGGGGAAGTTGGAAGCAGTACTTC. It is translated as CSVEDRGSWKQYF.

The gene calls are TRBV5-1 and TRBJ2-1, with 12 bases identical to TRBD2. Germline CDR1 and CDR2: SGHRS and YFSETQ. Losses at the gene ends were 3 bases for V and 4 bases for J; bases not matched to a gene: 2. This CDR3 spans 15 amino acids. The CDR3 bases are TGCGCCAGCAGCTCTAGCGGGAGGGCTTACAATGAGCAGTTCTTC. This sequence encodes CASSSSGRAYNEQFF. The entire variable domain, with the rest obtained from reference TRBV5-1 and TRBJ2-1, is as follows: KAGVTQTPRYLIKTRGQQVTLSCSPISGHRSVSWYQQTPGQGLQFLFEYFSETQRNKGNFPGRFSGRQFSNSRSEMNVSTLELGDSALYLCASSSSGRAYNEQFFGPGTRLTVL.

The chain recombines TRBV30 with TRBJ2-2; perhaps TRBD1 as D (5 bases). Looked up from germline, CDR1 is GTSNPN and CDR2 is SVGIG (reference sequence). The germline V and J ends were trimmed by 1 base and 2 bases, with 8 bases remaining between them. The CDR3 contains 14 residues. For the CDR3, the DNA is TGTGCCTGGAGTGAGACAGTTAACACCGGGGAGCTGTTTTTT. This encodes CAWSETVNTGELFF.

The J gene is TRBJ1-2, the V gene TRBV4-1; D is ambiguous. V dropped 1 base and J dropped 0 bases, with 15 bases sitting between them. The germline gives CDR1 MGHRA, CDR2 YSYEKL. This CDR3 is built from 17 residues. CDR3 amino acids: CASSQGIEAATNYGYTF. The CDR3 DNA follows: TGCGCCAGCAGCCAAGGTATTGAGGCAGCGACTAACTATGGCTACACCTTC.

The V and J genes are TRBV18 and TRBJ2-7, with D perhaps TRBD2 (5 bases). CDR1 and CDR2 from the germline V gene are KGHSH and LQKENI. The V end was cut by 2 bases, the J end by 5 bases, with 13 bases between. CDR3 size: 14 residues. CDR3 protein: CASSPLSGYHEQYF. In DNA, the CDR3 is TGTGCCAGCTCACCATTGTCGGGGTACCACGAGCAGTACTTC.

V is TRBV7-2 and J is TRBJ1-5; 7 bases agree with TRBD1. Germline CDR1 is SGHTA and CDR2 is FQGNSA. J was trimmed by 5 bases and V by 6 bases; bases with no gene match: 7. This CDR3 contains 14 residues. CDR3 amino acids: CASSMTGPYQPQHF. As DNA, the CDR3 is TGTGCCAGCAGTATGACAGGGCCTTATCAGCCCCAGCATTTT.

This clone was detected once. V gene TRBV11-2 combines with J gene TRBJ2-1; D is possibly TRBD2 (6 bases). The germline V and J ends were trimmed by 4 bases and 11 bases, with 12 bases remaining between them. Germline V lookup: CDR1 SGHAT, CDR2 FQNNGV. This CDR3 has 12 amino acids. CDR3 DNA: TGTGCCAGCAGCTATCTGGGGGGAAAGCAGTTCTTC. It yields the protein CASSYLGGKQFF.

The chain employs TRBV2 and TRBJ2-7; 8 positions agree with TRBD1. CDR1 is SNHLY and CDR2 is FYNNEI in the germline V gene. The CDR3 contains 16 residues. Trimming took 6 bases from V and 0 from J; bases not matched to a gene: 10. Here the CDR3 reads CASRPTGGINSYEQYF. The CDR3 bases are TGTGCCAGCAGACCTACAGGGGGTATAAACTCCTACGAGCAGTACTTC.

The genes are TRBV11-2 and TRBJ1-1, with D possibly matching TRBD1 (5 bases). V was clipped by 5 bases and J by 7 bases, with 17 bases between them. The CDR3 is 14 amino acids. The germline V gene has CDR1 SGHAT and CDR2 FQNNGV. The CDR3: CASSLQVGLGEAFF. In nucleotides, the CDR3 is TGTGCCAGCAGCCTACAGGTGGGGTTAGGTGAAGCTTTCTTT.

As DNA, the CDR3 is TGTGCCAGCAGTGAGCCGACAGGGTGGGATTCACCCCTCCACTTT. Its protein product is CASSEPTGWDSPLHF. The rearrangement joins TRBV28 to TRBJ1-6; 7 bases are shared with TRBD1. This CDR3 has 15 amino acids. Trimming took 5 bases from V and 8 from J; bases not matched to a gene: 9. Germline V gives CDR1 MDHEN, CDR2 SYDVKM.

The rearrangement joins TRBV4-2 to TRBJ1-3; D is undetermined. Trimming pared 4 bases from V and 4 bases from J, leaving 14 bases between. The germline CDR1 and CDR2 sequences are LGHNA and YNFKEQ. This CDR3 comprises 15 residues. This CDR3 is CASSLSPESGNTIYF. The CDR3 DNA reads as TGTGCCAGCAGCCTTAGTCCGGAGTCGGGAAACACCATATATTTT.